The sequence of this TCR beta chain was determined in a study of blood T cell repertoires in COVID-19. Whole-study context: Italy, Spain and the United States were the sources of the convalescent and acute COVID-19 samples. Nucleic acid was either cDNA or gDNA, and it came from T cells, B-cell-depleted T cells, or PBMCs.

Original processing notes: Using reference gene primer amplification, nucleated cell counts were estimated. Method: immunoSEQ multiplex PCR; TCRdb's copy keeps in-frame clones and lacks some. That table is the source of V, J and clone size, and D and trimming were worked out from the DNA. In the table there are more than 140,000 clones, 80% to 90% of which are singletons. CDR1 is MNHEY, CDR2 SVGAGI, per germline. The V and J ends lost 2 bases and 4 bases respectively, with 3 bases between them. This CDR3 is 13 amino acids long. This TCR was sampled from a woman between 45 and 65 years old in a cohort sampled during active or convalescent COVID-19. This chain links TRBV6-5 with TRBJ1-6; D not resolved. The sample was peripheral blood. CDR3 region: CASSYQYNSPLHF. In DNA form, the CDR3 reads TGTGCCAGCAGTTACCAGTATAATTCACCCCTCCACTTT.